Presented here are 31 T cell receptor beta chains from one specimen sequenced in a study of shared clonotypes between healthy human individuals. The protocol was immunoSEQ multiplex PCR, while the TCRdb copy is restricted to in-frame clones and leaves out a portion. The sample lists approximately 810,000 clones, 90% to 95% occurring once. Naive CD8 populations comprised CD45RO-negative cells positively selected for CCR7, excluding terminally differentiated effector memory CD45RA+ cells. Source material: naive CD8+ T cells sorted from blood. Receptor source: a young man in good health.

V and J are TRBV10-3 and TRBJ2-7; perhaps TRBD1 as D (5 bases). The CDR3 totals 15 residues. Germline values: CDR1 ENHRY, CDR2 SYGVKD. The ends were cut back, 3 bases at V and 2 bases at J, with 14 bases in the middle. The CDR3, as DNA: TGTGCCATCAGTGATATTCAGGGCGGAGCCTACGAGCAGTACTTC. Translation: CAISDIQGGAYEQYF.

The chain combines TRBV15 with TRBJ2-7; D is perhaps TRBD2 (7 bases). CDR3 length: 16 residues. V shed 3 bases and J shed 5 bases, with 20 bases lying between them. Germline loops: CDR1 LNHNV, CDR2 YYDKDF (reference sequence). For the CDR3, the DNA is TGTGCCACCAGCAGTCCCGTGGGGGGGGACACCCACGAGCAGTACTTC. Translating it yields CATSSPVGGDTHEQYF.

CDR3 nucleotides: TGTGCCAGCAGCGGCGGAGCGGGAGGCCCCACAGATACGCAGTATTTT. This encodes CASSGGAGGPTDTQYF. V gene TRBV9 combines with J gene TRBJ2-3, with 9 positions matching TRBD2. V shed 3 bases, J shed 2 bases, and the junction held 7 bases outside the gene matches. CDR1 is SGDLS and CDR2 is YYNGEE in the germline V gene. The CDR3 has 16 residues.

The CDR3 sequence: CASSAAVEQFF. CDR3 coding DNA: TGTGCCAGCAGCGCCGCGGTTGAGCAGTTCTTC. The genes are TRBV5-6 and TRBJ2-1; D is ambiguous. The V gene's germline CDR1 is SGHDT and CDR2 YYEEEE. This CDR3 has 11 residues. The ends were cut back, 4 bases at V and 9 bases at J, with 8 bases in the middle.

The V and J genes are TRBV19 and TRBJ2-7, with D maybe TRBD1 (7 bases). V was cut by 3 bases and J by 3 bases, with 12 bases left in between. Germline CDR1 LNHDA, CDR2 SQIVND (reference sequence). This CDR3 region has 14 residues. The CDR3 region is CASSIGGGHYEQYF. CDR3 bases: TGTGCCAGTAGTATCGGAGGGGGCCACTACGAGCAGTACTTC.

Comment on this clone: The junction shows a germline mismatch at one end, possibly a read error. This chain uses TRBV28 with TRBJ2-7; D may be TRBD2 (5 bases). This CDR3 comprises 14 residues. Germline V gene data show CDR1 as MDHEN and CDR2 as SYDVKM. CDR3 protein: CASCLRESSYEQYF. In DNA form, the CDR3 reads TGTGCCAGCTGTTTGAGGGAGAGTTCCTACGAGCAGTACTTC.

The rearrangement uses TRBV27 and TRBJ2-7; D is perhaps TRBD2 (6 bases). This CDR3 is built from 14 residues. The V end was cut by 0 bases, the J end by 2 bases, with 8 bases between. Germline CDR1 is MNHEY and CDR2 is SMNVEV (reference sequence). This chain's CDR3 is CASSLSGEAYEQYF. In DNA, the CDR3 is TGTGCCAGCAGTTTATCGGGGGAGGCCTACGAGCAGTACTTC.

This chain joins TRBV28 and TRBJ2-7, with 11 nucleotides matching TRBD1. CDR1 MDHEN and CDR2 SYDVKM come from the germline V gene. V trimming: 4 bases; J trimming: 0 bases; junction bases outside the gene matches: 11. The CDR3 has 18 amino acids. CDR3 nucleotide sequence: TGTGCCAGCAGTTACCCTTCGGACAGGGGGCTAAGCTCCTACGAGCAGTACTTC. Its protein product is CASSYPSDRGLSSYEQYF.

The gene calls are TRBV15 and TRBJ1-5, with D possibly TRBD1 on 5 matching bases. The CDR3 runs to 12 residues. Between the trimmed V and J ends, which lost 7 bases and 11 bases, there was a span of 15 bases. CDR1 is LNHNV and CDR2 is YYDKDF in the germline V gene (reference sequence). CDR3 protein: CATTGDQRTQHF. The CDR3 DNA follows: TGTGCCACCACGGGGGATCAAAGGACCCAGCATTTT.

CDR3 amino acids: CASSFGLGQTYEQYF. The DNA for the CDR3 is TGTGCCAGCAGCTTCGGTCTAGGCCAAACCTACGAGCAGTACTTC. The V gene is TRBV7-9, the J gene TRBJ2-7; D is uncertain. Germline V lookup: CDR1 SEHNR, CDR2 FQNEAQ (reference sequence). The CDR3 loop spans 15 amino acids. With 3 bases removed from V and 2 bases from J, the gap between germline ends came to 14 bases. The full variable domain, completed using reference TRBV7-9 and TRBJ2-7, is DTGVSQNPRHKITKRGQNVTFRCDPISEHNRLYWYRQTLGQGPEFLTYFQNEAQLEKSRLLSDRFSAERPKGSFSTLEIQRTEQGDSAMYLCASSFGLGQTYEQYFGPGTRLTVT.

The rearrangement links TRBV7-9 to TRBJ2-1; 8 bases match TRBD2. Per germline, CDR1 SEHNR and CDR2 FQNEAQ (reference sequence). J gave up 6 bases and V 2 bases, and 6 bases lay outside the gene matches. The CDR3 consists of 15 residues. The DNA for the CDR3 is TGTGCCAGCAGCTTATCGACTAGCGAGGGCAATGAGCAGTTCTTC. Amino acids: CASSLSTSEGNEQFF.

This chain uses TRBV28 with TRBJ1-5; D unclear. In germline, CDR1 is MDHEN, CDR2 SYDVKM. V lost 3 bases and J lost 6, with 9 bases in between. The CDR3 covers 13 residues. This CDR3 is CASSLGPLQPQHF. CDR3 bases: TGTGCCAGCAGTTTGGGCCCACTTCAGCCCCAGCATTTT.

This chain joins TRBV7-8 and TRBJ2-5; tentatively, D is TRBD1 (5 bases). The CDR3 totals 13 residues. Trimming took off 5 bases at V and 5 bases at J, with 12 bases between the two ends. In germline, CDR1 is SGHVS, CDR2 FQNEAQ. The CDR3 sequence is CASSQGLGETQYF. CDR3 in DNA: TGTGCCAGCAGCCAGGGTTTGGGGGAGACCCAGTACTTC.

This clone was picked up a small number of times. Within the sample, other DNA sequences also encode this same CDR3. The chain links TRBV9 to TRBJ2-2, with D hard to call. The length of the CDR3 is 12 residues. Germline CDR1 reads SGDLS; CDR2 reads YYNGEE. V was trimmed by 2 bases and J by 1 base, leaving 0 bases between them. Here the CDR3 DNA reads TGTGCCAGCAGCGTGAACACCGGGGAGCTGTTTTTT. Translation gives CASSVNTGELFF. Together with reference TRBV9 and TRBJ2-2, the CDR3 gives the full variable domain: DSGVTQTPKHLITATGQRVTLRCSPRSGDLSVYWYQQSLDQGLQFLIQYYNGEERAKGNILERFSAQQFPDLHSELNLSSLELGDSALYFCASSVNTGELFFGEGSRLTVL.

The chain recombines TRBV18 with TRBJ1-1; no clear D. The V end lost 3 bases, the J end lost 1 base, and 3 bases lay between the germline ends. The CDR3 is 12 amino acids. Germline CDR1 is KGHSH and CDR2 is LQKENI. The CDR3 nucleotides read TGTGCCAGCTCACCCGCGAACACTGAAGCTTTCTTT. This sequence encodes CASSPANTEAFF.

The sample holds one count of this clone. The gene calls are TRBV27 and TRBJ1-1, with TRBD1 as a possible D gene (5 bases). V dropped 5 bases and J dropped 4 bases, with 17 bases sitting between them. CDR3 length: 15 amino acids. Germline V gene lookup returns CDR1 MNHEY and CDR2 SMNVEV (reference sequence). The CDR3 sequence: CASSGRARATTEAFF. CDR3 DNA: TGTGCCAGCAGTGGTCGTGCCAGGGCGACCACTGAAGCTTTCTTT.

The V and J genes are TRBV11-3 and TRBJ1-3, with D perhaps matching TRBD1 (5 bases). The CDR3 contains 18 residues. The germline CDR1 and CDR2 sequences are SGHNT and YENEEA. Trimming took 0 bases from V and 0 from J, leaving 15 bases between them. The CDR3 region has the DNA TGTGCCAGCAGCTTAGATGGAAGACAGACCGACTCTGGAAACACCATATATTTT. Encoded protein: CASSLDGRQTDSGNTIYF.

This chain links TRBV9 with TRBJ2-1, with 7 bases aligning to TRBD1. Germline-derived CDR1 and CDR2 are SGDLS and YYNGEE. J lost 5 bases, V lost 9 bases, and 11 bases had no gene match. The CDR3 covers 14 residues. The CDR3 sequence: CATSRTGIDNEQFF. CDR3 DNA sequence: TGTGCCACCTCAAGGACAGGAATTGACAATGAGCAGTTCTTC.

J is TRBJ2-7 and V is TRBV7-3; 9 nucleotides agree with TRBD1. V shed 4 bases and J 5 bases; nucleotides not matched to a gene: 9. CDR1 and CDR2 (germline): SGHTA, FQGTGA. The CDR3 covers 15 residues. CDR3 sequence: CASSSRGGQGNEQYF. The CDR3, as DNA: TGTGCCAGCAGCTCCCGGGGTGGACAGGGGAACGAGCAGTACTTC. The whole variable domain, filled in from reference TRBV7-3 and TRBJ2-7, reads GAGVSQTPSNKVTEKGKYVELRCDPISGHTALYWYRQSLGQGPEFLIYFQGTGAADDSGLPNDRFFAVRPEGSVSTLKIQRTERGDSAVYLCASSSRGGQGNEQYFGPGTRLTVT.

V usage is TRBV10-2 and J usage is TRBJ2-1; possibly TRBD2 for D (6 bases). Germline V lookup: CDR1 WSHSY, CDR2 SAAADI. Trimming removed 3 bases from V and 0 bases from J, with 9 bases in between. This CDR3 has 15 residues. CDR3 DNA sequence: TGCGCCAGCAGTGATTCGGGGGTCTCCTACAATGAGCAGTTCTTC. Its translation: CASSDSGVSYNEQFF.

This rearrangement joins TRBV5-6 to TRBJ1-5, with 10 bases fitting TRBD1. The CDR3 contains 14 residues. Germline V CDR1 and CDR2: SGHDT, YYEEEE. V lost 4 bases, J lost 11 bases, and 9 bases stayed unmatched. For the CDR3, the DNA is TGTGCCAGCAGCCATGACAGGGGGCATTGGGCCCAGCATTTT. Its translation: CASSHDRGHWAQHF.

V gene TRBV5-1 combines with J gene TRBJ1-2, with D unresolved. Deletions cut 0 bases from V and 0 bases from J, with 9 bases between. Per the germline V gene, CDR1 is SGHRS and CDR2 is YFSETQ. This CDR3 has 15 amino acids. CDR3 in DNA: TGCGCCAGCAGCTTGGTATCCGGCCCTAACTATGGCTACACCTTC. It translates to CASSLVSGPNYGYTF.

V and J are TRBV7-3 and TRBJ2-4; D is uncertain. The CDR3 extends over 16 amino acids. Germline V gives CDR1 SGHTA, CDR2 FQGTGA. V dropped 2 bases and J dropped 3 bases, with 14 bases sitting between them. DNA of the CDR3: TGTGCCAGCAGCTTAGGTGGCAGTTTAGGCAAAAACATTCAGTACTTC. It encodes CASSLGGSLGKNIQYF.

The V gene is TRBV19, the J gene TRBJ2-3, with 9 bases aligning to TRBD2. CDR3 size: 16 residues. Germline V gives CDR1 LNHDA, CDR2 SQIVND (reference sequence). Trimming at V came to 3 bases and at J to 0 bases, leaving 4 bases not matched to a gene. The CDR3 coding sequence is TGTGCCAGTAGTATCTGGACTAGCGCCAGCACAGATACGCAGTATTTT. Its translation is CASSIWTSASTDTQYF.

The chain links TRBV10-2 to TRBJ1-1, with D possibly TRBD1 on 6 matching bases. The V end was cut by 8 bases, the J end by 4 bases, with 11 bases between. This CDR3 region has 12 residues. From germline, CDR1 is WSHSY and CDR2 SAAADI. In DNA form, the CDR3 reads TGCGCCAGCTCCAGGGGAGCCACTGAAGCTTTCTTT. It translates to CASSRGATEAFF.

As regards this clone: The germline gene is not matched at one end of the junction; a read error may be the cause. The CDR3 region has the DNA TGTGCCAGCAGCCCTTCGCGGAGGGGGCGCGGTAATGAGGGCTTC. It translates to CASSPSRRGRGNEGF. The gene calls are TRBV7-4 and TRBJ2-7; tentative D call: TRBD1 (7 bases). This CDR3 comprises 15 residues. CDR1 is SGHVT, CDR2 SQSDAQ, per germline.

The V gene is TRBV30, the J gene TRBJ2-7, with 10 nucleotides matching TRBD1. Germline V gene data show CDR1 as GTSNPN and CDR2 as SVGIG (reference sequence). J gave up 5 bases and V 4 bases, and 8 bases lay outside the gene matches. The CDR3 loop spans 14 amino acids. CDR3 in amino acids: CAWTEGTGVNEQYF. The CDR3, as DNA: TGTGCCTGGACCGAAGGGACAGGGGTAAACGAGCAGTACTTC.

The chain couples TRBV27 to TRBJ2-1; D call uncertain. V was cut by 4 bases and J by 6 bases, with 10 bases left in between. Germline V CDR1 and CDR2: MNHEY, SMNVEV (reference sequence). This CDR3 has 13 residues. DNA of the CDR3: TGTGCCAGCAGTTCCGGTGTACTCAATGAGCAGTTCTTC. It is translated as CASSSGVLNEQFF.

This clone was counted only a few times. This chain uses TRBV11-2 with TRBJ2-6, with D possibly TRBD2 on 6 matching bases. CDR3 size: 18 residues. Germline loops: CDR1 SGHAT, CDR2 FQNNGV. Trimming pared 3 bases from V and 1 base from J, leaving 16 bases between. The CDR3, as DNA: TGTGCCAGCAGCTTCGGGACTTGGGTCTCTTCTGGGGCCAACGTCCTGACTTTC. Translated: CASSFGTWVSSGANVLTF.

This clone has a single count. CDR3: CASSEWTGRYTEAFF. The CDR3 DNA follows: TGCGCCAGCAGTGAGTGGACAGGGAGATACACTGAAGCTTTCTTT. The chain uses TRBV10-2 and TRBJ1-1; 8 nucleotides agree with TRBD1. CDR1 and CDR2 from the germline V gene are WSHSY and SAAADI. J was trimmed by 3 bases and V by 1 base; bases with no gene match: 4. The CDR3 loop spans 15 amino acids.

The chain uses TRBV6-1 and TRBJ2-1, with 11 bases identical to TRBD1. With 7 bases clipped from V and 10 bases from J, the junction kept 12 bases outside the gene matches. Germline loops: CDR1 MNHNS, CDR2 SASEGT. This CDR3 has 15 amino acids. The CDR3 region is CASNRDRGFGVEQFF. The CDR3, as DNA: TGTGCCAGCAACCGGGACAGGGGGTTTGGCGTGGAGCAGTTCTTC.